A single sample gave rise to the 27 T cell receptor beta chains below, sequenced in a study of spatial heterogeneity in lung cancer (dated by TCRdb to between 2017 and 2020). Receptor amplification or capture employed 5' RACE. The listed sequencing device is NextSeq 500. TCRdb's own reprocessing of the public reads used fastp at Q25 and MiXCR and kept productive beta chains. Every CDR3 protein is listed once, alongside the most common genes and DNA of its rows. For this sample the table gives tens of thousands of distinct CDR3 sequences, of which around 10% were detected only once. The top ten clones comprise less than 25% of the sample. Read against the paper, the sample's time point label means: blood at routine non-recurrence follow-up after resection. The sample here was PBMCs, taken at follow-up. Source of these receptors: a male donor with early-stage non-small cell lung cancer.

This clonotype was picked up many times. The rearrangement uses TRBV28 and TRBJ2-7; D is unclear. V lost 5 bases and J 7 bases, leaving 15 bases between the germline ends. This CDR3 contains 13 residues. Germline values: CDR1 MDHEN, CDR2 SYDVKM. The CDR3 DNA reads TGTGCCAGCAGTATGACTGTTCCCTGGGAGCAGTACTTC. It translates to CASSMTVPWEQYF.

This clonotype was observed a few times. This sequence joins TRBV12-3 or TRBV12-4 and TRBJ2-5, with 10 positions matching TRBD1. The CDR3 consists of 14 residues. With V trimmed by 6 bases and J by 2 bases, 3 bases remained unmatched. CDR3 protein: CASSRDRGQETQYF. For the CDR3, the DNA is TGTGCCAGCAGCCGGGACAGGGGTCAAGAGACCCAGTACTTC.

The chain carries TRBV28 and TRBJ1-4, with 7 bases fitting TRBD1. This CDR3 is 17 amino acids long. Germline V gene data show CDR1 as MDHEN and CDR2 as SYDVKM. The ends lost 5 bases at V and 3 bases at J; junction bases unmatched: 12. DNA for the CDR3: TGTGCCAGCAGTCCATACCCGACAGGGCTTTCTAATGAAAAACTGTTTTTT. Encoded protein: CASSPYPTGLSNEKLFF.

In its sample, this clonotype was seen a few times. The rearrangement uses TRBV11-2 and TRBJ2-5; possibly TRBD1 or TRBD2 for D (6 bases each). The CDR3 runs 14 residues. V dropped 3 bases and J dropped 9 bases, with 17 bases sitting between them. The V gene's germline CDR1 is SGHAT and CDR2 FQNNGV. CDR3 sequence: CASSFDIGGQAQYF. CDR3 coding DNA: TGTGCCAGCAGCTTTGATATCGGGGGCCAGGCCCAGTACTTC.

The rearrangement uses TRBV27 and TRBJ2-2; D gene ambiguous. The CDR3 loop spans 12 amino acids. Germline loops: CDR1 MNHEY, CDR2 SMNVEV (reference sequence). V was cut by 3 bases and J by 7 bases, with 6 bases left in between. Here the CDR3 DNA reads TGTGCCAGCAGTTTCCGCGACGGGGAGCTGTTTTTT. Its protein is CASSFRDGELFF.

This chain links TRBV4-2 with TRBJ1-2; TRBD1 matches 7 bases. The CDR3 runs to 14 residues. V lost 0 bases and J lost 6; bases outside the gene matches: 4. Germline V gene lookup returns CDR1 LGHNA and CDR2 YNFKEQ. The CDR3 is CASSQDRGENGYTF. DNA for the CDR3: TGTGCCAGCAGCCAAGACAGGGGGGAGAATGGCTACACCTTC.

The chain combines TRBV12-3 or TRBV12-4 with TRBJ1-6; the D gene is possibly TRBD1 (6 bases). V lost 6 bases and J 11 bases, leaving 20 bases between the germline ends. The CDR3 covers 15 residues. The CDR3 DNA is TGTGCCAGCAGCCTCGCCTCTCAGGGGACTACACCCCTCCACTTT. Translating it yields CASSLASQGTTPLHF.

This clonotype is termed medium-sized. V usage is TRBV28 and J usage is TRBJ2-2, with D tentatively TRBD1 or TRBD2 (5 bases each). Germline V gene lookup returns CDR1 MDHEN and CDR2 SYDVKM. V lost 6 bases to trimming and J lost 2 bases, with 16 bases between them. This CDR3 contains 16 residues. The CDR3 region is CASSPARDGNTGELFF. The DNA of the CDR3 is TGTGCCAGCAGCCCCGCCCGGGACGGTAACACCGGGGAGCTGTTTTTT.

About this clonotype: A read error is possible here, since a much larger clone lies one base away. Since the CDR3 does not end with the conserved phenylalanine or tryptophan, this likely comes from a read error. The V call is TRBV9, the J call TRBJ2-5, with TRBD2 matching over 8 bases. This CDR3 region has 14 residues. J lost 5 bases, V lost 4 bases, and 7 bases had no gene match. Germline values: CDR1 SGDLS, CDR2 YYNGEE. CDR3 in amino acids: CASSTSGGSETQYL. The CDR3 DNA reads TGTGCCAGCAGCACCAGCGGGGGCTCGGAGACCCAGTACTTG.

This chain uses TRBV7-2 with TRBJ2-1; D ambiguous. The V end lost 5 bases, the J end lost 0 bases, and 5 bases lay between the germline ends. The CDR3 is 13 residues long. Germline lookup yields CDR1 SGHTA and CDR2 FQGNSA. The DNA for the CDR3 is TGTGCCAGCAGCGCCAGCTCCTACAATGAGCAGTTCTTC. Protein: CASSASSYNEQFF.

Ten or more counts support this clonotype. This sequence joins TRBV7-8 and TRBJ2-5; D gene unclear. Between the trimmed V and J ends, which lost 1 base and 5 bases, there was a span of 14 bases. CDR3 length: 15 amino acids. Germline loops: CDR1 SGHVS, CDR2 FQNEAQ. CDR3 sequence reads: CASSLVRLPRETQYF. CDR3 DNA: TGTGCCAGCAGCTTAGTACGGCTACCCCGCGAGACCCAGTACTTC.

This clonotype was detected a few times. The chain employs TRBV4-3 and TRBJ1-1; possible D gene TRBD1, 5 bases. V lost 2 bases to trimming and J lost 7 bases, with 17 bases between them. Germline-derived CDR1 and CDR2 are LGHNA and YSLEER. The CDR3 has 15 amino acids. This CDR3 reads CASSQFRRTGDEAFF. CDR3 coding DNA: TGCGCCAGCAGCCAATTTCGCCGAACAGGTGATGAAGCTTTCTTT.

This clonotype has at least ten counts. The CDR3 region has the DNA TGTGCCAGCAGCTTAAGGACAGGGTCCTCTGAAGCTTTCTTT. It yields the protein CASSLRTGSSEAFF. The J gene is TRBJ1-1, the V gene TRBV7-2; 8 nucleotides line up with TRBD1. The CDR3 has 14 residues. V was pared by 2 bases and J by 6 bases, with 5 bases of the junction left unmatched. Per germline, CDR1 SGHTA and CDR2 FQGNSA.

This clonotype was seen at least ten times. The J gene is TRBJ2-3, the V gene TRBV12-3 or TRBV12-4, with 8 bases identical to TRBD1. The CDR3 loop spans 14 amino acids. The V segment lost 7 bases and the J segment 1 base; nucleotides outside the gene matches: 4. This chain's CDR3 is CASNSRGRTDTQYF. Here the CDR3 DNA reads TGTGCCAGCAATTCCAGGGGGCGCACAGATACGCAGTATTTT.

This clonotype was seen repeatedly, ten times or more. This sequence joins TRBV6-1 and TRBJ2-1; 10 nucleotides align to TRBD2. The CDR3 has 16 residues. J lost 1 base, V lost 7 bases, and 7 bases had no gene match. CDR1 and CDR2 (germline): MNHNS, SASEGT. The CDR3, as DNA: TGTGCCAGCACTCAAGAGGGACTAGCGTCCTACAATGAGCAGTTCTTC. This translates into CASTQEGLASYNEQFF.

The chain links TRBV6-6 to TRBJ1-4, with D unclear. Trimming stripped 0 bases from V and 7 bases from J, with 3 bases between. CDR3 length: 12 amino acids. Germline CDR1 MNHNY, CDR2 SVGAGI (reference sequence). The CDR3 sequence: CASSYSTEKLFF. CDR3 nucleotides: TGTGCCAGCAGTTACTCGACTGAAAAACTGTTTTTT.

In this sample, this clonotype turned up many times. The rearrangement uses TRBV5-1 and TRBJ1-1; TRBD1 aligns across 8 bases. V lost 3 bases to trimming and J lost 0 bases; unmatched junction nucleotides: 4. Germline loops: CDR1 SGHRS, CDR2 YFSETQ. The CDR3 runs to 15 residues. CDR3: CASSYGTGVNTEAFF. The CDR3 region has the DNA TGCGCCAGCAGCTATGGGACAGGAGTGAACACTGAAGCTTTCTTT.

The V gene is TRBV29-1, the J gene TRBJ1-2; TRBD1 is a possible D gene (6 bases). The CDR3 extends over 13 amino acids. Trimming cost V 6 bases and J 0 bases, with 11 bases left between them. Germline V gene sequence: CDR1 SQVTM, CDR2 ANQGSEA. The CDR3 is CSVSGGSNYGYTF. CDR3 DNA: TGCAGCGTGTCTGGGGGCTCTAACTATGGCTACACCTTC.

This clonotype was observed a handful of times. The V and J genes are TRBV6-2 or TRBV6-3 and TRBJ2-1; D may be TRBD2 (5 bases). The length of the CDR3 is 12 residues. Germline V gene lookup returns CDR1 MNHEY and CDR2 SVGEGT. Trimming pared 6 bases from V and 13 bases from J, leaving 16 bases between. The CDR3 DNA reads TGTGCCAGCAGCCCTTATGAGCGGCTCCAGTTCTTC. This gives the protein CASSPYERLQFF.

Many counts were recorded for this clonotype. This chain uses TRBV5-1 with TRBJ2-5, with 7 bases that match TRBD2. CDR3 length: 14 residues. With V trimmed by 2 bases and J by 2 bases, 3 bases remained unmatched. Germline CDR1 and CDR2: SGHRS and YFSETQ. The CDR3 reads CASSFPGGQETQYF. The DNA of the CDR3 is TGCGCCAGCAGCTTCCCGGGAGGACAAGAGACCCAGTACTTC.

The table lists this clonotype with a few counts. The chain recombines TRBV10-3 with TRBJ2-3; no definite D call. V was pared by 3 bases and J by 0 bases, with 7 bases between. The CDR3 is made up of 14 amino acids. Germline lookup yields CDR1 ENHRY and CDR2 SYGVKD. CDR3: CAISETQSTDTQYF. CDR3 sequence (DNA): TGTGCCATCAGTGAAACACAGAGCACAGATACGCAGTATTTT.

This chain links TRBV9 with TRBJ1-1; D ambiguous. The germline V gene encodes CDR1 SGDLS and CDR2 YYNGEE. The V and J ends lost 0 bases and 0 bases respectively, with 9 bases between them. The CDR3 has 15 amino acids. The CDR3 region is CASSVGPFMNTEAFF. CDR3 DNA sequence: TGTGCCAGCAGCGTAGGCCCTTTTATGAACACTGAAGCTTTCTTT.

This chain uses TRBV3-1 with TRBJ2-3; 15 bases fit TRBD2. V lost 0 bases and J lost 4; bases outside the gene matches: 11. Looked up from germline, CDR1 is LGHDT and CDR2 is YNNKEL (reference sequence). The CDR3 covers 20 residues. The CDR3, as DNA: TGTGCCAGCAGCCAAGATCCGTTTAAAAGGACTAGCGGGGGGGCAGATACGCAGTATTTT. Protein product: CASSQDPFKRTSGGADTQYF.

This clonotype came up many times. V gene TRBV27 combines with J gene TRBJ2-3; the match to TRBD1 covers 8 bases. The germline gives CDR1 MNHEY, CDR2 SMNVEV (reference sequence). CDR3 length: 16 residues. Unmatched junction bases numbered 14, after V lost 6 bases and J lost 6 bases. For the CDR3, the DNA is TGTGCCAGCAGCTTAACCAATGGACAGGGTGAGGATACGCAGTATTTT. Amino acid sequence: CASSLTNGQGEDTQYF.

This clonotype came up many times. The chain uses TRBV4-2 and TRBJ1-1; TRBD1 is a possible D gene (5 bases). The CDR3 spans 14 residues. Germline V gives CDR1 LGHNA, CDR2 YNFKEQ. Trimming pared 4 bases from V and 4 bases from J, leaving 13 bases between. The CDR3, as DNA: TGTGCCAGCAGCCCACGGGGCCTAGGCACTGAAGCTTTCTTT. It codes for CASSPRGLGTEAFF.

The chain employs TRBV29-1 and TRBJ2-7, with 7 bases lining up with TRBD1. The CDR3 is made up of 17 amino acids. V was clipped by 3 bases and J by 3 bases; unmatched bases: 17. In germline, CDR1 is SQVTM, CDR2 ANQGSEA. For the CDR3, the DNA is TGCAGCGTTGATGGGTGCCTGGTCAGGGGGAATATCTACGAGCAGTACTTC. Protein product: CSVDGCLVRGNIYEQYF.

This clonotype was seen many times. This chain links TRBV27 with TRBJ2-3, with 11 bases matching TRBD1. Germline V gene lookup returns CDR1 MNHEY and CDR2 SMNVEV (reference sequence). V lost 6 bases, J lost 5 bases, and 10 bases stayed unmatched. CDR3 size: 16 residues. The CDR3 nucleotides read TGTGCCAGCAGCAGGAGGACAGGGGGCACCTTAGATACGCAGTATTTT. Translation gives CASSRRTGGTLDTQYF.